This T cell receptor (beta chain) was found in a study of CD8+ T cells in alopecia areata. The wider study: The protocol delivered tofacitinib for 6 to 18 months, then withdrew it for 6 months.

This clone was seen repeatedly, ten times or more. The treatment was: oral pan-JAK inhibitor, 5-10 mg twice daily. Alopecia areata patients provided lesional scalp punch biopsies and peripheral blood, both collected for the study. Reverse transcription of extracted RNA yielded cDNA, which provided the sequencing template. Clones were read by immunoSEQ multiplex PCR, and TCRdb kept only the in-frame ones, dropping some. The sample yields under 350,000 clones, 55% to 75% seen once. The germline gives CDR1 SGHDT, CDR2 YYEEEE. V lost 4 bases to trimming and J lost 0 bases, with 13 bases between them. This CDR3 has 16 amino acids.

The TCR sequence derives from a human donor with alopecia areata. V is TRBV5-6 and J is TRBJ1-4, with a possible D match to TRBD1 (5 bases). Sequencing used CD4+ T cells sorted from blood, obtained at week 24, from a patient treated with tofacitinib. The CDR3 spells CASSTYRTATNEKLFF. The CDR3 DNA follows: TGTGCCAGCAGCACCTACAGGACTGCAACTAATGAAAAACTGTTTTTT.